Listed below are T cell receptor beta chains from one sample, sequenced in a study of blood T cells in healthy people across ages. TCRdb redid the calling of the 5' RACE reads with MiXCR, one entry per CDR3 protein. The data contain about 1.8 million distinct CDR3 sequences, around 48% of them singletons. The sequencing input was blood. All receptors come from a woman aged 35 to 49 in good health. Both conserved end residues are part of each CDR3. A D gene is named only where the DNA matches it firmly. Size values are once, few and many counts, or a class for expanded clones, and some rows have none.

cdr3_nt: TGCAGTGCTAGAGATAGGCGGACTGGCTACACCTTC; cdr3_aa: CSARDRRTGYTF; d_call: NA; v_call: TRBV20-1; clone_size: NA; j_call: TRBJ1-2
cdr3_nt: TGTGCCAGCAGCTTTGCGTTCGGGTCGGGGAACATTCAGTACTTC; cdr3_aa: CASSFAFGSGNIQYF; d_call: NA; v_call: TRBV7-2; clone_size: NA; j_call: TRBJ2-4
cdr3_nt: TGTGCCAGCAGTCTCGGACTAGCGGGGCGAGCTAGCACAGATACGCAGTATTTT; cdr3_aa: CASSLGLAGRASTDTQYF; d_call: TRBD2; v_call: TRBV4-2; clone_size: NA; j_call: TRBJ2-3
cdr3_nt: TGTGCCAGCAGTTTTGCAGGGGGGCGGCCCAATGAGCAGTTCTTC; cdr3_aa: CASSFAGGRPNEQFF; d_call: NA; v_call: TRBV28; clone_size: NA; j_call: TRBJ2-1
cdr3_nt: TGCAGTGTACAGGATACGGGGGGGGGCACAGATACGCAGTATTTT; cdr3_aa: CSVQDTGGGTDTQYF; d_call: TRBD2; v_call: TRBV20-1; clone_size: NA; j_call: TRBJ2-3
cdr3_nt: TGTGCCAGCAGACAAACTAGCGGGGAAAGCTCCTACAATGAGCAGTTCTTC; cdr3_aa: CASRQTSGESSYNEQFF; d_call: TRBD2; v_call: TRBV11-2; clone_size: few; j_call: TRBJ2-1
cdr3_nt: TGCGCCAGCAGCTCGGCACAGGGGAACTACAATGAGCAGTTCTTC; cdr3_aa: CASSSAQGNYNEQFF; d_call: TRBD1; v_call: TRBV5-1; clone_size: NA; j_call: TRBJ2-1
cdr3_nt: TGCGCCAGCAGCTTAGCTAGCGGGGGCGCAGGATACAATGAGCAGTTCTTC; cdr3_aa: CASSLASGGAGYNEQFF; d_call: TRBD2; v_call: TRBV5-1; clone_size: few; j_call: TRBJ2-1
cdr3_nt: TGTGCCACGGGACAGGGCCCTCTCGAGCAGTTCTTC; cdr3_aa: CATGQGPLEQFF; d_call: TRBD1; v_call: TRBV6-5; clone_size: NA; j_call: TRBJ2-1
cdr3_nt: TGTGCCAGCAGCCAAGTCGGGGGACTCCTTTTTGAGCAGTACTTC; cdr3_aa: CASSQVGGLLFEQYF; d_call: NA; v_call: TRBV4-2; clone_size: NA; j_call: TRBJ2-5
cdr3_nt: TGCGCCAGCAGCCAGTATCCGGGACAGTATAGCAATCAGCCCCAGCATTTT; cdr3_aa: CASSQYPGQYSNQPQHF; d_call: TRBD1; v_call: TRBV4-3; clone_size: NA; j_call: TRBJ1-5
cdr3_nt: TGTGCCAGCAGTCTGCGGGTTACGGACTTCTATGGCTACACCTTC; cdr3_aa: CASSLRVTDFYGYTF; d_call: NA; v_call: TRBV6-2/TRBV6-3; clone_size: NA; j_call: TRBJ1-2
cdr3_nt: TGCGCCAGCAGCTCACAGGGTCTGGTCGAGCAGTACTTC; cdr3_aa: CASSSQGLVEQYF; d_call: NA; v_call: TRBV5-1; clone_size: NA; j_call: TRBJ2-7
cdr3_nt: TGCGCCAGCAGCCAAGTAGCACCGACCCATCTCCAAGAGACCCAGTACTTC; cdr3_aa: CASSQVAPTHLQETQYF; d_call: NA; v_call: TRBV4-3; clone_size: NA; j_call: TRBJ2-5
cdr3_nt: TGTGCCAGCAGCCAGGGGGTGAACACTGAAGCTTTCTTT; cdr3_aa: CASSQGVNTEAFF; d_call: NA; v_call: TRBV14; clone_size: few; j_call: TRBJ1-1
cdr3_nt: TGTGCCAGCAGGAGGGGCAATGAGCAGTTCTTC; cdr3_aa: CASRRGNEQFF; d_call: NA; v_call: TRBV27; clone_size: many; j_call: TRBJ2-1
cdr3_nt: TGCGCCAGCAGCCCGGACAGACCCGATCAGCCCCAGCATTTT; cdr3_aa: CASSPDRPDQPQHF; d_call: NA; v_call: TRBV5-1; clone_size: NA; j_call: TRBJ1-5
cdr3_nt: TGTGCCAGCAGCCGAATGGGACTCGCCCAAGAGACCCAGTACTTC; cdr3_aa: CASSRMGLAQETQYF; d_call: NA; v_call: TRBV11-2; clone_size: NA; j_call: TRBJ2-5
cdr3_nt: TGCAGCGTTGACTCGACAGTCCAGAAGACCCAGTACTTC; cdr3_aa: CSVDSTVQKTQYF; d_call: NA; v_call: TRBV29-1; clone_size: NA; j_call: TRBJ2-5
cdr3_nt: TGCAGTGCTAGGGGACTGGGCACTGAAGCTTTCTTT; cdr3_aa: CSARGLGTEAFF; d_call: NA; v_call: TRBV20-1; clone_size: NA; j_call: TRBJ1-1
cdr3_nt: TGTGCCAGCAGTTCCCCCACCGGTGCGGGGGGGGCCTACAATGAGCAGTTCTTC; cdr3_aa: CASSSPTGAGGAYNEQFF; d_call: TRBD2; v_call: TRBV28; clone_size: NA; j_call: TRBJ2-1
cdr3_nt: TGTGCCAGCAGCTCCAACAGGGTTGAGCAGTACTTC; cdr3_aa: CASSSNRVEQYF; d_call: NA; v_call: TRBV7-2; clone_size: few; j_call: TRBJ2-7
cdr3_nt: TGTGCCAGTCCTATTCCGGGACAGGGGGCGCCTCTCTGTGGCTACACCTTC; cdr3_aa: CASPIPGQGAPLCGYTF; d_call: TRBD1; v_call: TRBV12-3/TRBV12-4; clone_size: few; j_call: TRBJ1-2
cdr3_nt: TGTGCCAGCAGTTCCTTGGGCAGCACAGATACGGAGTATTTT; cdr3_aa: CASSSLGSTDTEYF; d_call: NA; v_call: TRBV12-3/TRBV12-4; clone_size: NA; j_call: TRBJ2-3
cdr3_nt: TGTGCCAGCAGTTTAGTTCCTGGGGCAGGCCAAGAGATCCAGTACTTC; cdr3_aa: CASSLVPGAGQEIQYF; d_call: NA; v_call: TRBV28; clone_size: NA; j_call: TRBJ2-5
cdr3_nt: TGCGCCAGCAGCCAGGTCGGGACAGGGAGGTCTTACGAGCAGTACTTC; cdr3_aa: CASSQVGTGRSYEQYF; d_call: TRBD1; v_call: TRBV4-3; clone_size: few; j_call: TRBJ2-7
cdr3_nt: TGTGCCAGCAGTTACTCAACAGGGGGCTACCTTGCAACTAATGGAAAACTGTTTTTT; cdr3_aa: CASSYSTGGYLATNGKLFF; d_call: TRBD1; v_call: TRBV6-5; clone_size: NA; j_call: TRBJ1-4
cdr3_nt: TGCAGTGCTCCCGGGACAGGGTATGAGACCCAGTACTTC; cdr3_aa: CSAPGTGYETQYF; d_call: TRBD1; v_call: TRBV20-1; clone_size: few; j_call: TRBJ2-5
cdr3_nt: TGTGCCAGCAGCCAAGTGATGAGCGGGGGGCTCTACGAGCAGTACTTC; cdr3_aa: CASSQVMSGGLYEQYF; d_call: TRBD2; v_call: TRBV4-2; clone_size: NA; j_call: TRBJ2-7
cdr3_nt: TGTGCCAGCAGCCTTAACGCGCGTGAAAAACTGTTTTTT; cdr3_aa: CASSLNAREKLFF; d_call: NA; v_call: TRBV7-3; clone_size: NA; j_call: TRBJ1-4
cdr3_nt: TGTGCCAGCAATCCCCGGGTGGGGGGAGGTACCTACGAGCAGTACTTC; cdr3_aa: CASNPRVGGGTYEQYF; d_call: NA; v_call: TRBV28; clone_size: NA; j_call: TRBJ2-7
cdr3_nt: TGCAGTGCTAGAGATTTTAGCGTCGTAACTGAGCAGTACTTC; cdr3_aa: CSARDFSVVTEQYF; d_call: NA; v_call: TRBV20-1; clone_size: NA; j_call: TRBJ2-7
cdr3_nt: TGTGCCAGCAACGGAGCGGCAGGGGGCATGAGGGAAAAACTGTTTTTT; cdr3_aa: CASNGAAGGMREKLFF; d_call: TRBD1; v_call: TRBV6-1; clone_size: NA; j_call: TRBJ1-4
cdr3_nt: TGTGCCAGCAGTGGGCAGACTGAAGCTTTCTTT; cdr3_aa: CASSGQTEAFF; d_call: NA; v_call: TRBV2; clone_size: NA; j_call: TRBJ1-1
cdr3_nt: TGCAGTGCTGGATATGGCAGCCAAGAGACCCAGTACTTC; cdr3_aa: CSAGYGSQETQYF; d_call: NA; v_call: TRBV20-1; clone_size: NA; j_call: TRBJ2-5
cdr3_nt: TGTGCCATCAGTGGGCAGGACAGGTACAATGAGCAGTACTTC; cdr3_aa: CAISGQDRYNEQYF; d_call: TRBD1; v_call: TRBV10-3; clone_size: NA; j_call: TRBJ2-7
cdr3_nt: TGTGCCAGCAGCAAAGTCCTTACCTACGAGCAGTACTTC; cdr3_aa: CASSKVLTYEQYF; d_call: NA; v_call: TRBV14; clone_size: few; j_call: TRBJ2-7
cdr3_nt: TGCGCCAGCAGCTTGGACCAAGGACGCGCAACGAACACTGAAGCTTTCTTT; cdr3_aa: CASSLDQGRATNTEAFF; d_call: NA; v_call: TRBV5-1; clone_size: NA; j_call: TRBJ1-1
cdr3_nt: TGTGCCAGCAGGAAAGTGGGGGCGGAGACCCAGTACTTC; cdr3_aa: CASRKVGAETQYF; d_call: NA; v_call: TRBV6-6; clone_size: few; j_call: TRBJ2-5
cdr3_nt: TGTGCCAGCAGTGAACACACCTACGAGCAGTACTTC; cdr3_aa: CASSEHTYEQYF; d_call: NA; v_call: TRBV6-1; clone_size: NA; j_call: TRBJ2-7
cdr3_nt: TGTGCCACCAGTGATGTCACCGGGGGACGGGGCTACACCTTC; cdr3_aa: CATSDVTGGRGYTF; d_call: NA; v_call: TRBV24-1; clone_size: NA; j_call: TRBJ1-2
cdr3_nt: TGTGCCAGCAGTTACTCCTCGGGACAGGTCTCCTACGAGCAGTACTTC; cdr3_aa: CASSYSSGQVSYEQYF; d_call: TRBD1; v_call: TRBV6-5; clone_size: few; j_call: TRBJ2-7
cdr3_nt: TGTGCCAGCAGCGAGACTAGCGGGGGGTCGCATCCCTTTTACAATGAGCAGTTCTTC; cdr3_aa: CASSETSGGSHPFYNEQFF; d_call: TRBD2; v_call: TRBV6-1; clone_size: few; j_call: TRBJ2-1
cdr3_nt: TGTGCCAGCAGCTCACCGCCCTCTGGCGGGGGGCCTTCCACAGATACGCAGTATTTT; cdr3_aa: CASSSPPSGGGPSTDTQYF; d_call: TRBD2; v_call: TRBV7-3; clone_size: few; j_call: TRBJ2-3
cdr3_nt: TGCAGTGCTCCCGGCCAGGGGTTGGATGGCTACACCTTC; cdr3_aa: CSAPGQGLDGYTF; d_call: NA; v_call: TRBV20-1; clone_size: few; j_call: TRBJ1-2
cdr3_nt: TGCAGCGCCACTATGACAGGGGACTATGGCTACACCTTC; cdr3_aa: CSATMTGDYGYTF; d_call: TRBD1; v_call: TRBV29-1; clone_size: few; j_call: TRBJ1-2
cdr3_nt: TGCAGCGCGCTAGCGGGGGTAGGAGATACGCAGTATTTT; cdr3_aa: CSALAGVGDTQYF; d_call: TRBD2; v_call: TRBV29-1; clone_size: NA; j_call: TRBJ2-3
cdr3_nt: TGTGCCAGCAGCCCAACAGGGGAGGATCAGCCCCAGCATTTT; cdr3_aa: CASSPTGEDQPQHF; d_call: TRBD1; v_call: TRBV7-6; clone_size: once; j_call: TRBJ1-5
cdr3_nt: TGCAGCGTCGGACGGAGGGCCGCGGAGGAGACCCAGTACTTC; cdr3_aa: CSVGRRAAEETQYF; d_call: NA; v_call: TRBV29-1; clone_size: few; j_call: TRBJ2-5
cdr3_nt: TGCAGCGTGACAGGCTCCTACAATGAGCAGTACTTC; cdr3_aa: CSVTGSYNEQYF; d_call: NA; v_call: TRBV29-1; clone_size: NA; j_call: TRBJ2-7
cdr3_nt: TGCAGTGCTAGACCGGCAGGGGGTACTTCCTACGAGCAGTACTTC; cdr3_aa: CSARPAGGTSYEQYF; d_call: TRBD1; v_call: TRBV20-1; clone_size: once; j_call: TRBJ2-7
cdr3_nt: TGCAGTGCTAGAGATCCCCGGGGGGCTCAGCCCCAGCATTTT; cdr3_aa: CSARDPRGAQPQHF; d_call: NA; v_call: TRBV20-1; clone_size: once; j_call: TRBJ1-5
cdr3_nt: TGTGCCAGCAGCCCCCTCGGGCAGGGTAGACCTGAGCAGTTCTTC; cdr3_aa: CASSPLGQGRPEQFF; d_call: NA; v_call: TRBV7-8; clone_size: few; j_call: TRBJ2-1
cdr3_nt: TGCGCCAGCAGCTGGAGCGGGGGGGCCGCCAATGAGCAGTTCTTC; cdr3_aa: CASSWSGGAANEQFF; d_call: TRBD2; v_call: TRBV5-1; clone_size: NA; j_call: TRBJ2-1
cdr3_nt: TGCAGTGTAAAGGGAACAGGGGGACGCGAGCAGTACTTC; cdr3_aa: CSVKGTGGREQYF; d_call: TRBD1; v_call: TRBV20-1; clone_size: NA; j_call: TRBJ2-7